One sample yielded the 2 T cell receptor beta chains listed below, sequenced in a study of T-cell reconstitution after alpha-beta-depleted transplantation in children. This sample's TCRbeta library carried unique molecular identifier barcodes. MiXCR, applied by TCRdb to the PCR reads, yields one record per CDR3 protein. The table includes 490,000 or so distinct CDR3 sequences, approximately 13% detected once. The material was PBMCs from the stem cell graft donor, obtained from the stem cell graft. Source of these receptors: a human donor who donated a stem cell graft to a child with combined immunodeficiency.

A few counts support this clonotype. J is TRBJ2-7 and V is TRBV11-2; 8 bases map to TRBD1. Per the germline V gene, CDR1 is SGHAT and CDR2 is FQNNGV. V trimming: 0 bases; J trimming: 2 bases; junction bases outside the gene matches: 9. This CDR3 region has 17 residues. In DNA, the CDR3 is TGTGCCAGCAGCTTAGAGGGAGTATGGACAGGGCCCTACGAGCAGTACTTC. Protein product: CASSLEGVWTGPYEQYF.

A few counts support this clonotype. The gene calls are TRBV18 and TRBJ2-2; 7 bases are a match to TRBD1. In germline, CDR1 is KGHSH, CDR2 LQKENI. The trim removed 5 bases at V and 2 bases at J, leaving 8 bases unmatched. This CDR3 has 16 amino acids. DNA for the CDR3: TGTGCCAGCTCAACGACCGGGACAGACAACACCGGGGAGCTGTTTTTT. This sequence encodes CASSTTGTDNTGELFF.